The T cell receptor beta chain under discussion was sequenced for a study of early T cells in non-severe SARS-CoV-2 infection. V shed 6 bases, J shed 0 bases, and the junction held 6 bases outside the gene matches. The CDR3 spans 15 residues. The germline gives CDR1 SQVTM, CDR2 ANQGSEA. Each cDNA molecule carried a unique molecular identifier. TCRdb reanalysed the 5' RACE reads using MiXCR and keeps one entry per CDR3 protein. The table records some 66,000 distinct CDR3 sequences, roughly 13% of them present only once. This clonotype was counted ten times or more. The antigen is unknown. Findings and caveats of the study: A preference for anti-spike CD8 responses marked VDJdb matching, which missed private and CD4 specificities.

The sequenced sample consisted of whole blood. The rearrangement links TRBV29-1 to TRBJ2-1; 9 bases line up with TRBD2. The source is an adult who was a healthcare worker with PCR-confirmed SARS-CoV-2 infection or an uninfected control (not recorded which). The DNA of the CDR3 is TGCAGCGTGGGCCTAGCGGGACCCTCCTACAATGAGCAGTTCTTC. Its translation: CSVGLAGPSYNEQFF.